This TCR beta chain was profiled in a study of cytomegalovirus exposure and HLA in healthy donors. Germline CDR1 SGDLS, CDR2 YYNGEE. This CDR3 region has 16 residues. V dropped 0 bases and J dropped 0; count of bases not matched to a gene: 1. With 60 Vbeta and 13 Jbeta primers, the PCR was carried out. Generated by immunoSEQ multiplex PCR, the TCRdb table keeps only in-frame clones and is missing some. The data show around 120,000 clones, about 80% seen once. General study results and limits: Later analysis identified several of the most significant clusters that appeared linked to common viral pathogens. Productive status was seen about 87% or about 30% of the time for most TCR beta V segments in an earlier analysis. Sequencing likely caused a cluster of highly shared sequence variants.

With respect to this clone: What it binds is not known.

This TCR was sampled from a woman between 40 and 50 years old in good health and CMV-seronegative. The chain carries TRBV9 and TRBJ1-4, with 8 bases lining up with TRBD1. The sample comprised PBMCs. The DNA for the CDR3 is TGTGCCAGCAGCGTAGCGGACAGGGCAACTAATGAAAAACTGTTTTTT. Protein: CASSVADRATNEKLFF.